The rows below give T cell receptor beta chains drawn from one sample of a study of response to subunit inactivated influenza vaccine. MiXCR, run by TCRdb on the RT-PCR reads, gives a single entry per CDR3 protein. This sample yields around 500,000 distinct CDR3 sequences, of which 11% are seen a single time; around 12% belongs to the top ten. The material was PBMCs from blood, obtained 40 to 50 days after vaccination. The source is a man between 50 and 59 years old who received an inactivated influenza vaccine. The CDR3 runs from the conserved cysteine through the conserved F or W. The D gene is left open where the match is weak. Clone size appears in some rows only: once, few, many, or a class for an expanded clone.

V gene: TRBV5-1
J gene: TRBJ2-1
D gene: -
clone size: -
CDR3 DNA: TGCGCCAGCAGCTTGATCCCAGGACTGCCATACAATGAGCAGTTCTTC
CDR3 protein: CASSLIPGLPYNEQFF

V gene: TRBV2
J gene: TRBJ2-5
D gene: TRBD2
clone size: -
CDR3 DNA: TGTGCCAGCAGTGTTCTAGCGGGGGGGTCAGAGACCCAGTACTTC
CDR3 protein: CASSVLAGGSETQYF

V gene: TRBV7-8
J gene: TRBJ1-2
D gene: -
clone size: few
CDR3 DNA: TGTGCCAGCAGCTTAAACTCGCAGGGGCCCGCCGGGGGCTACACCTTC
CDR3 protein: CASSLNSQGPAGGYTF

V gene: TRBV7-9
J gene: TRBJ1-6
D gene: TRBD1
clone size: many
CDR3 DNA: TGTGCCAGCAGCTTCGGACAGGGAAGAATTTCACCCCTCCACTTT
CDR3 protein: CASSFGQGRISPLHF

V gene: TRBV5-1
J gene: TRBJ2-1
D gene: TRBD2
clone size: many
CDR3 DNA: TGCGCCAGCAAACGGCGGGAGGCTTCCTCGTACAATGAGCAGTTCTTC
CDR3 protein: CASKRREASSYNEQFF

V gene: TRBV27
J gene: TRBJ2-2
D gene: -
clone size: many
CDR3 DNA: TGTGCCAGCAGTTTGGCCAAAAACACCGGGGAGCTGTTTTTT
CDR3 protein: CASSLAKNTGELFF

V gene: TRBV7-9
J gene: TRBJ2-1
D gene: TRBD2
clone size: -
CDR3 DNA: TGTGCCAGCAGCATCTCCGGGACTAGCTACAATGAGCAGTTCTTC
CDR3 protein: CASSISGTSYNEQFF

V gene: TRBV20-1
J gene: TRBJ2-7
D gene: -
clone size: -
CDR3 DNA: TGCAGTGCTAGAGATCTCGCAGGGGACTACGAGCAGTACTTC
CDR3 protein: CSARDLAGDYEQYF

V gene: TRBV6-5
J gene: TRBJ2-7
D gene: -
clone size: many
CDR3 DNA: TGTGCCAGCAGTTACGGACAGCACTCCTACGAGCAGTACTTC
CDR3 protein: CASSYGQHSYEQYF

V gene: TRBV6-5
J gene: TRBJ1-6
D gene: TRBD1
clone size: -
CDR3 DNA: TGTGCCAGCAGTTACGGGACAGGGGGACAGTCACCCCTCCACTTT
CDR3 protein: CASSYGTGGQSPLHF

V gene: TRBV20-1
J gene: TRBJ2-1
D gene: -
clone size: -
CDR3 DNA: TGCAGTGCTAGAACTCTGGAAAATGAGCAGTTCTTC
CDR3 protein: CSARTLENEQFF

V gene: TRBV20-1
J gene: TRBJ2-2
D gene: -
clone size: few
CDR3 DNA: TGCAGTGCTGGAGGGGGATATTCCCTGAACACCGGGGAGCTGTTTTTT
CDR3 protein: CSAGGGYSLNTGELFF

V gene: TRBV20-1
J gene: TRBJ2-1
D gene: TRBD2
clone size: many
CDR3 DNA: TGCAGTGCTGATAGCGGGAGGGCCGTCGATGAGCAGTTCTTC
CDR3 protein: CSADSGRAVDEQFF

V gene: TRBV20-1
J gene: TRBJ2-7
D gene: -
clone size: few
CDR3 DNA: TGCAGTGCTCGTTGGGGGGTAGGTAAGAGGTACGAGCAGTACTTC
CDR3 protein: CSARWGVGKRYEQYF

V gene: TRBV10-3
J gene: TRBJ2-1
D gene: -
clone size: -
CDR3 DNA: TGTGCCATCAGTGAGTCGAGTACCAGCTCCTACAATGAGCAGTTCTTC
CDR3 protein: CAISESSTSSYNEQFF

V gene: TRBV20-1
J gene: TRBJ2-5
D gene: TRBD2
clone size: -
CDR3 DNA: TGCAGTGCTAGATCGGTAGCGGGAGTTGGGGAGACCCAGTACTTC
CDR3 protein: CSARSVAGVGETQYF

V gene: TRBV6-2/TRBV6-3
J gene: TRBJ2-7
D gene: TRBD1
clone size: few
CDR3 DNA: TGTGCCAGCAGAGAGGGACAGGCCTACGAGCAGTACTTC
CDR3 protein: CASREGQAYEQYF

V gene: TRBV11-1
J gene: TRBJ2-2
D gene: TRBD2
clone size: few
CDR3 DNA: TGTGCCAGCAGCTTATCGACTAGCGGGAGAAGATTTCCCACCGGGGAGCTGTTTTTT
CDR3 protein: CASSLSTSGRRFPTGELFF

V gene: TRBV9
J gene: TRBJ1-2
D gene: -
clone size: few
CDR3 DNA: TGTGCCAGCACGTCGGGGATGAGTTATGGCTACACCTTC
CDR3 protein: CASTSGMSYGYTF

V gene: TRBV29-1
J gene: TRBJ1-2
D gene: TRBD1
clone size: -
CDR3 DNA: TGCAGCGTTGTCGGACAGGTTCGGGGCTACACCTTC
CDR3 protein: CSVVGQVRGYTF

V gene: TRBV5-6
J gene: TRBJ2-4
D gene: -
clone size: few
CDR3 DNA: TGTGCCAGCAGCTCTGAGTGGTGGATGGGGGGGCGACAGTACTTC
CDR3 protein: CASSSEWWMGGRQYF

V gene: TRBV5-4
J gene: TRBJ2-3
D gene: TRBD2
clone size: many
CDR3 DNA: TGTGCCAGCAGCTTGACGAGACTAGCGGTAGATACGCAGTATTTT
CDR3 protein: CASSLTRLAVDTQYF

V gene: TRBV29-1
J gene: TRBJ2-7
D gene: -
clone size: -
CDR3 DNA: TGCAGCGTTGTCAGTCCCAGGGTGGGCGAGCAGTACTTC
CDR3 protein: CSVVSPRVGEQYF

V gene: TRBV10-3
J gene: TRBJ2-6
D gene: -
clone size: -
CDR3 DNA: TGTGCCGTCCGGGGGGGGGCCAACGTCCTGACTTTC
CDR3 protein: CAVRGGANVLTF

V gene: TRBV6-4
J gene: TRBJ2-2
D gene: TRBD2
clone size: -
CDR3 DNA: TGTGCCAGCTCCCGGGAGGCGAACACCGGGGAGCTGTTTTTT
CDR3 protein: CASSREANTGELFF

V gene: TRBV6-2/TRBV6-3
J gene: TRBJ2-1
D gene: TRBD2
clone size: few
CDR3 DNA: TGTGCCAGCAGTTACTCCCTAGCGGGAGGGCCACACAATGAGCAGTTCTTC
CDR3 protein: CASSYSLAGGPHNEQFF

V gene: TRBV5-1
J gene: TRBJ2-1
D gene: -
clone size: -
CDR3 DNA: TGCGCCAGCAGCCAAAGGACTGATACCCTCGAGAATGAGCAGTTCTTC
CDR3 protein: CASSQRTDTLENEQFF

V gene: TRBV12-3/TRBV12-4
J gene: TRBJ2-7
D gene: -
clone size: few
CDR3 DNA: TGTGCCAGCAGCTTTCTATCGACCGAGCAGTACTTC
CDR3 protein: CASSFLSTEQYF

V gene: TRBV12-3/TRBV12-4
J gene: TRBJ2-2
D gene: -
clone size: many
CDR3 DNA: TGTGCCAGCAGTTTAAGGAACAACGGGGAGCTGTTTTTT
CDR3 protein: CASSLRNNGELFF

V gene: TRBV7-2
J gene: TRBJ1-5
D gene: TRBD1
clone size: many
CDR3 DNA: TGTGCCAGCAGCCGACAGGGATTATATCAGCCCCAGCATTTT
CDR3 protein: CASSRQGLYQPQHF

V gene: TRBV12-3/TRBV12-4
J gene: TRBJ1-1
D gene: -
clone size: -
CDR3 DNA: TGTGCCAGCAGTTGGCAGGGGACCACTGAAGCTTTCTTT
CDR3 protein: CASSWQGTTEAFF

V gene: TRBV19
J gene: TRBJ2-2
D gene: -
clone size: -
CDR3 DNA: TGTGCCAGTACCATCCGGGACATCGGCACCGGGGAGCTGTTTTTT
CDR3 protein: CASTIRDIGTGELFF

V gene: TRBV6-5
J gene: TRBJ2-1
D gene: TRBD2
clone size: -
CDR3 DNA: TGTGCCAGCAGTTACTCTGGCGGGGGGGCATATGAGCAGTTCTTC
CDR3 protein: CASSYSGGGAYEQFF

V gene: TRBV7-9
J gene: TRBJ2-1
D gene: TRBD2
clone size: few
CDR3 DNA: TGTGCCAGCAGCTCCACATCAAAATATGGACTAGCGGGAGGGCCCTTCTACAATGAGCAGTTCTTC
CDR3 protein: CASSSTSKYGLAGGPFYNEQFF

V gene: TRBV20-1
J gene: TRBJ1-2
D gene: -
clone size: -
CDR3 DNA: TGCAGTGCCGAACCGGGCGAATCGTATGGCTACACCTTC
CDR3 protein: CSAEPGESYGYTF

V gene: TRBV6-5
J gene: TRBJ2-2
D gene: TRBD2
clone size: many
CDR3 DNA: TGTGCCAGCAGACTCGGACTAGCGGGGGCCGGGGAGCTGTTTTTT
CDR3 protein: CASRLGLAGAGELFF

V gene: TRBV24-1
J gene: TRBJ2-3
D gene: TRBD2
clone size: few
CDR3 DNA: TGTGCCACCAGTGACTACGGACTAGCGGGGGTAACAGATACGCAGTATTTT
CDR3 protein: CATSDYGLAGVTDTQYF

V gene: TRBV4-1
J gene: TRBJ2-1
D gene: TRBD2
clone size: -
CDR3 DNA: TGCGCCAGCAGCCTCGGGACTAGCGGTGACAATGAGCAGTTCTTC
CDR3 protein: CASSLGTSGDNEQFF

V gene: TRBV7-2
J gene: TRBJ1-1
D gene: -
clone size: -
CDR3 DNA: TGTGCCAGCAGCCCCATGTCCGGGACTGAAGCTTTCTTT
CDR3 protein: CASSPMSGTEAFF

V gene: TRBV7-9
J gene: TRBJ2-3
D gene: -
clone size: many
CDR3 DNA: TGTGCCAGCAGTTGGACCGGGGCAGATACGCAGTATTTT
CDR3 protein: CASSWTGADTQYF

V gene: TRBV12-2
J gene: TRBJ2-5
D gene: -
clone size: -
CDR3 DNA: TGTGCAAGTCACCCCTCCCCCGGTGAGACCCAGTACTTC
CDR3 protein: CASHPSPGETQYF

V gene: TRBV3-1
J gene: TRBJ2-1
D gene: -
clone size: -
CDR3 DNA: TGTGCCAGCAGCCAAGAGTCTAAACAACCACGCACTTACAATGAGCAGTTCTTC
CDR3 protein: CASSQESKQPRTYNEQFF

V gene: TRBV28
J gene: TRBJ1-3
D gene: -
clone size: -
CDR3 DNA: TGTGCCAGCAGCCCCCAACCCCCCCTAAGGGTGGAAGAAGTATCCTCTGGAAACACCATATATTTT
CDR3 protein: CASSPQPPLRVEEVSSGNTIYF

V gene: TRBV20-1
J gene: TRBJ1-1
D gene: -
clone size: many
CDR3 DNA: TGCAGTGCTAGCAGCTTCGGGGTCGACACTGAAGCTTTCTTT
CDR3 protein: CSASSFGVDTEAFF

V gene: TRBV18
J gene: TRBJ2-7
D gene: -
clone size: -
CDR3 DNA: TGTGCCAGCTCACCTCTTATAGGGACGGAGGACTACGAGCAGTACTTC
CDR3 protein: CASSPLIGTEDYEQYF

V gene: TRBV5-5
J gene: TRBJ2-1
D gene: TRBD1
clone size: few
CDR3 DNA: TGTGCCAGCAGCTTGGTGGACAGGGGTGGCAATGAGCAGTTCTTC
CDR3 protein: CASSLVDRGGNEQFF

V gene: TRBV2
J gene: TRBJ2-1
D gene: -
clone size: -
CDR3 DNA: TGTGCCAGCAGTGAATGGGGGCCAGGTGAGCAGTTCTTC
CDR3 protein: CASSEWGPGEQFF

V gene: TRBV12-3/TRBV12-4
J gene: TRBJ1-2
D gene: -
clone size: many
CDR3 DNA: TGTGCCAGCAGTTTAGCAGGTGGTCGTGGCTACACCTTC
CDR3 protein: CASSLAGGRGYTF

V gene: TRBV29-1
J gene: TRBJ2-3
D gene: -
clone size: few
CDR3 DNA: TGCAGCGTTGCGTCGGTGGATTCTAGCACAGATACGCAGTATTTT
CDR3 protein: CSVASVDSSTDTQYF

V gene: TRBV5-1
J gene: TRBJ2-2
D gene: -
clone size: few
CDR3 DNA: TGCGCCAGCAGCGGGGACGCTGGTACCGGGGAGCTGTTTTTT
CDR3 protein: CASSGDAGTGELFF

V gene: TRBV3-1
J gene: TRBJ1-2
D gene: -
clone size: many
CDR3 DNA: TGTGCCAGCAGTTTGGCAGTCTATGGCTACACCTTC
CDR3 protein: CASSLAVYGYTF

V gene: TRBV6-5
J gene: TRBJ2-7
D gene: -
clone size: -
CDR3 DNA: TGTGCCAGCAGTTACTCGCGGTCTGGGAGCTACGAGCAGTACTTC
CDR3 protein: CASSYSRSGSYEQYF